One and the same sample provided the 30 T cell receptor beta chains below, sequenced in a study of cytomegalovirus exposure and HLA in healthy donors. This PCR relied on a set of 60 Vbeta primers and 13 Jbeta primers. Assay: immunoSEQ multiplex PCR; the TCRdb copy retains only in-frame clones and omits some. The data hold approximately 89,000 clones, with more than 65% observed a single time. The specimen sequenced was PBMCs. These receptor sequences come from a human donor in good health.

V gene TRBV7-2 combines with J gene TRBJ1-2; the match to TRBD1 covers 10 bases. CDR1 SGHTA and CDR2 FQGNSA come from the germline V gene. The ends lost 1 base at V and 8 bases at J; junction bases unmatched: 4. CDR3 length equals 14 residues. Here the CDR3 reads CASSLGQGAGGYTF. CDR3 coding DNA: TGTGCCAGCAGCTTAGGACAGGGGGCGGGGGGCTACACCTTC.

The V gene is TRBV4-3, the J gene TRBJ2-2; D unresolved. The CDR3 is 14 amino acids. Per germline, CDR1 LGHNA and CDR2 YSLEER. Trimming took off 0 bases at V and 6 bases at J, with 8 bases between the two ends. In DNA form, the CDR3 reads TGCGCCAGCAGCCAAGAAGCGCTTTCCGGGGAGCTGTTTTTT. Translated: CASSQEALSGELFF.

CDR3 DNA sequence: TGTGCCAGCAGTTTAGCGTCTAGCACAGATACGCAGTATTTT. It translates to CASSLASSTDTQYF. V gene TRBV27 combines with J gene TRBJ2-3; D ambiguous. V shed 2 bases and J shed 0 bases, with 6 bases lying between them. The CDR3 extends over 14 amino acids. Germline V gene sequence: CDR1 MNHEY, CDR2 SMNVEV (reference sequence).

The sample holds a few counts of this clone. The V gene is TRBV29-1, the J gene TRBJ1-1; 7 bases are shared with TRBD1. This CDR3 has 15 amino acids. Germline values: CDR1 SQVTM, CDR2 ANQGSEA. V was pared by 2 bases and J by 1 base, with 7 bases of the junction left unmatched. The CDR3 coding sequence is TGCAGCGTTGAATCTCCGGGACAGCAGAACACTGAAGCTTTCTTT. Its protein product is CSVESPGQQNTEAFF.

Here the CDR3 reads CASSSGGAGAGYEQYF. The CDR3 nucleotides are TGCGCCAGCAGCTCGGGGGGGGCGGGAGCAGGGTACGAGCAGTACTTC. J is TRBJ2-7 and V is TRBV5-1; TRBD2 matches 8 bases. J was trimmed by 4 bases and V by 3 bases; bases with no gene match: 12. The CDR3 length is 16 residues. Germline V CDR1 and CDR2: SGHRS, YFSETQ.

The chain recombines TRBV18 with TRBJ2-5, with 9 bases that match TRBD2. Germline V gives CDR1 KGHSH, CDR2 LQKENI. The CDR3 is 17 residues long. V lost 0 bases, J lost 5 bases, and 10 bases stayed unmatched. CDR3 in DNA: TGTGCCAGCTCACCACCTCATGGTAGCGGGAGTCGGGAGACCCAGTACTTC. It is translated as CASSPPHGSGSRETQYF.

This clone was seen a few times. The rearrangement joins TRBV2 to TRBJ1-6; 12 bases line up with TRBD1. CDR3 length: 14 residues. Trimming at V came to 7 bases and at J to 17 bases, leaving 12 bases not matched to a gene. CDR1 SNHLY and CDR2 FYNNEI come from the germline V gene. The CDR3 nucleotides read TGTGCCAGCACCTCAACCGGGACAGGGGGCTTCTTCCACTTT. It codes for CASTSTGTGGFFHF.

V usage is TRBV12-5 and J usage is TRBJ2-7; 10 positions match TRBD2. This CDR3 has 18 amino acids. Germline CDR1 and CDR2: LGHNT and FRNRAP. V gave up 3 bases and J gave up 3 bases; unmatched junction bases: 14. This CDR3 reads CASGFTSLAGVVLYEQYF. The CDR3 region has the DNA TGTGCTAGTGGTTTCACCTCTCTAGCGGGAGTGGTCCTCTACGAGCAGTACTTC.

This chain connects TRBV5-4 to TRBJ2-5; no reliable D call. Germline CDR1 is SGHNT and CDR2 is YYREEE (reference sequence). The CDR3 covers 12 residues. The V end was cut by 3 bases, the J end by 5 bases, with 8 bases between. The CDR3 coding sequence is TGTGCCAGCAGCTCGGCGGAGGAGACCCAGTACTTC. It translates to CASSSAEETQYF. The variable domain in full, with the rest retrieved from reference TRBV5-4 and TRBJ2-5, is ETGVTQSPTHLIKTRGQQVTLRCSSQSGHNTVSWYQQALGQGPQFIFQYYREEENGRGNFPPRFSGLQFPNYSSELNVNALELDDSALYLCASSSAEETQYFGPGTRLLVL.

The chain uses TRBV7-2 and TRBJ2-5; TRBD2 is a possible D gene (6 bases). The germline CDR1 and CDR2 sequences are SGHTA and FQGNSA. The CDR3 sequence is 14 residues long. V lost 1 base and J 3 bases, leaving 9 bases between the germline ends. This CDR3 reads CASSLGGKKETQYF. The CDR3 nucleotides read TGTGCCAGCAGCTTAGGCGGGAAAAAAGAGACCCAGTACTTC.

V is TRBV9 and J is TRBJ2-3, with 12 nucleotides matching TRBD2. Germline V gene sequence: CDR1 SGDLS, CDR2 YYNGEE. The CDR3 spans 18 residues. V lost 4 bases to trimming and J lost 2 bases; unmatched junction nucleotides: 11. Written as DNA, the CDR3 is TGTGCCAGCAGCCCCGTCACCGGGACTAGCGGGTCCACAGATACGCAGTATTTT. Protein sequence: CASSPVTGTSGSTDTQYF. Together with reference TRBV9 and TRBJ2-3, the CDR3 gives the full variable domain: DSGVTQTPKHLITATGQRVTLRCSPRSGDLSVYWYQQSLDQGLQFLIQYYNGEERAKGNILERFSAQQFPDLHSELNLSSLELGDSALYFCASSPVTGTSGSTDTQYFGPGTRLTVL.

CDR3 protein: CASSLDQTPWSEQYF. As DNA, the CDR3 is TGTGCCAGCAGCTTAGATCAGACCCCCTGGAGCGAGCAGTACTTC. V and J are TRBV7-6 and TRBJ2-7, with D unclear. V lost 1 base, J lost 6 bases, and 16 bases lay in between. The germline CDR1 and CDR2 sequences are SGHVS and FNYEAQ. This CDR3 spans 15 amino acids.

This chain links TRBV11-1 with TRBJ1-5; 8 bases are a match to TRBD1. Trimming took 3 bases from V and 6 from J; bases not matched to a gene: 1. This CDR3 comprises 13 residues. The germline gives CDR1 SGHAT, CDR2 FQDESV (reference sequence). In DNA form, the CDR3 reads TGTGCCAGCAGCTTTGGACAGGGTCAGCCCCAGCATTTT. Encoded protein: CASSFGQGQPQHF.

This chain joins TRBV5-1 and TRBJ2-1; D might be TRBD2 (5 bases). In germline, CDR1 is SGHRS, CDR2 YFSETQ. The CDR3 runs to 12 residues. V gave up 5 bases and J gave up 6 bases, with 9 bases separating them. In DNA form, the CDR3 reads TGCGCCAGCAGACTGGCGGGCAATGAGCAGTTCTTC. Translating it yields CASRLAGNEQFF.

V and J are TRBV30 and TRBJ1-2, with 7 nucleotides matching TRBD1. CDR1 and CDR2 from the germline V gene are GTSNPN and SVGIG (reference sequence). The CDR3 is 16 amino acids. V gave up 5 bases and J gave up 0 bases; unmatched junction bases: 12. The CDR3 protein is CAWSTRDSPSNYGYTF. CDR3 bases: TGTGCCTGGTCTACACGGGACAGCCCCTCTAACTATGGCTACACCTTC. The full variable domain, in which reference TRBV30 and TRBJ1-2 provide the parts outside the CDR3, is SQTIHQWPATLVQPVGSPLSLECTVEGTSNPNLYWYRQAAGRGLQLLFYSVGIGQISSEVPQNLSASRPQDRQFILSSKKLLLSDSGFYLCAWSTRDSPSNYGYTFGSGTRLTVV.

The chain joins TRBV19 to TRBJ1-4; possibly TRBD1 for D (5 bases). Trimming took 1 base from V and 4 from J, leaving 13 bases between them. From germline, CDR1 is LNHDA and CDR2 SQIVND (reference sequence). The CDR3 is 16 amino acids. The CDR3 loop reads CASSIGLGAINEKLFF. CDR3 sequence (DNA): TGTGCCAGTAGTATAGGGTTAGGGGCCATTAATGAAAAACTGTTTTTT.

The chain has TRBV6-5 and TRBJ2-1; D is perhaps TRBD1 (6 bases). CDR3 length: 14 amino acids. V was shortened by 5 bases and J by 10 bases, with 18 bases between the two germline ends. Per germline, CDR1 MNHEY and CDR2 SVGAGI. CDR3 sequence (DNA): TGTGCCAGCAGTAGGGGGTCCCCACAATGGGAGCAGTTCTTC. Translating it yields CASSRGSPQWEQFF.

The chain uses TRBV7-2 and TRBJ1-3; no definite D call. Germline CDR1 is SGHTA and CDR2 is FQGNSA. The CDR3 extends over 13 amino acids. V was shortened by 5 bases and J by 0 bases, with 5 bases between the two germline ends. The CDR3 DNA reads TGTGCCAGCAGCCCGAGCTCTGGAAACACCATATATTTT. It encodes CASSPSSGNTIYF.

The genes are TRBV27 and TRBJ1-2, with a weak D call TRBD1 (5 bases). Germline assignment: CDR1 MNHEY and CDR2 SMNVEV (reference sequence). CDR3 length: 13 residues. The V end lost 5 bases, the J end lost 7 bases, and 14 bases lay between the germline ends. CDR3 bases: TGTGCCAGCAGTCGGGCGGGGGGAAGTGGCTACACCTTC. This encodes CASSRAGGSGYTF.

The chain recombines TRBV7-6 with TRBJ1-1; weak D call: TRBD1 (6 bases). The CDR3 is 15 amino acids. Germline CDR1 reads SGHVS; CDR2 reads FNYEAQ. V lost 0 bases to trimming and J lost 9 bases, with 17 bases between them. The CDR3 DNA reads as TGTGCCAGCAGCTTAGCGGGGACACGTGAGGGGAAAGCTTTCTTT. Translated, it gives CASSLAGTREGKAFF.

V is TRBV6-5 and J is TRBJ2-5; the D gene is possibly TRBD1 (6 bases). V lost 1 base and J lost 9, with 15 bases in between. This CDR3 has 14 amino acids. Germline V gives CDR1 MNHEY, CDR2 SVGAGI. CDR3 bases: TGTGCCAGCAGTTACTACCCAGGGGCCGGCCCCCAGTACTTC. Protein sequence: CASSYYPGAGPQYF.

The rearrangement uses TRBV5-4 and TRBJ1-1; tentative D call: TRBD1 (6 bases). V lost 2 bases and J lost 0, with 14 bases in between. The CDR3 is 16 residues long. Germline V gene data show CDR1 as SGHNT and CDR2 as YYREEE (reference sequence). CDR3 in amino acids: CASSLDLTGMNTEAFF. CDR3 nucleotide sequence: TGTGCCAGCAGCTTAGATCTGACAGGAATGAACACTGAAGCTTTCTTT.

This clone was recorded a few times. The genes are TRBV7-2 and TRBJ2-5; 7 bases fit TRBD2. CDR3 length: 13 residues. From germline, CDR1 is SGHTA and CDR2 FQGNSA. Trimming at V came to 3 bases and at J to 2 bases, leaving 0 bases not matched to a gene. CDR3 amino acids: CASSFSGQETQYF. The CDR3 DNA reads as TGTGCCAGCAGCTTTAGCGGGCAAGAGACCCAGTACTTC.

The rearrangement links TRBV4-2 to TRBJ2-1; 10 nucleotides line up with TRBD1. V was pared by 0 bases and J by 10 bases, with 12 bases of the junction left unmatched. The germline V gene encodes CDR1 LGHNA and CDR2 YNFKEQ. The CDR3 extends over 17 amino acids. CDR3 nucleotide sequence: TGTGCCAGCAGCCAAGAAGTGGGGACAGGGGCCCTAGGGGAGCAGTTCTTC. Amino acids: CASSQEVGTGALGEQFF.

This clone has just one count. This chain joins TRBV25-1 and TRBJ1-1; D gene uncertain. V lost 6 bases and J lost 1, with 9 bases in between. The CDR3 contains 13 residues. Germline V CDR1 and CDR2: MGHDK, SYGVNS. The CDR3 protein is CASSQPGNTEAFF. In DNA form, the CDR3 reads TGTGCCAGCAGCCAGCCAGGGAACACTGAAGCTTTCTTT.

The rearrangement uses TRBV7-2 and TRBJ1-4; TRBD1 matches at 7 bases. Germline-derived CDR1 and CDR2 are SGHTA and FQGNSA. CDR3 length equals 14 residues. Trimming took 6 bases from V and 5 from J; bases not matched to a gene: 6. DNA of the CDR3: TGTGCCAGCAGGCTCGGGACAGCGAATGAAAAACTGTTTTTT. As protein: CASRLGTANEKLFF.

The chain links TRBV5-6 to TRBJ2-7; maybe TRBD2 (5 bases). Germline CDR1 and CDR2: SGHDT and YYEEEE. This CDR3 spans 14 amino acids. V lost 4 bases, J lost 3 bases, and 14 bases lay in between. In DNA form, the CDR3 reads TGTGCCAGCAGCCTCCGGGGAGCGAACTACGAGCAGTACTTC. This sequence encodes CASSLRGANYEQYF.

The V call is TRBV29-1, the J call TRBJ2-7; no clear D gene. CDR3 length equals 12 residues. The V and J ends lost 3 bases and 2 bases respectively, with 8 bases between them. Germline V gives CDR1 SQVTM, CDR2 ANQGSEA. In DNA form, the CDR3 reads TGCAGCGTTGAGTACCCGGCCTACGAGCAGTACTTC. Its translation: CSVEYPAYEQYF.

The chain is built from TRBV14 and TRBJ2-3; D ambiguous. CDR1 SGHDN and CDR2 FVKESK come from the germline V gene. With 1 base removed from V and 4 bases from J, the gap between germline ends came to 9 bases. CDR3 length equals 14 residues. DNA of the CDR3: TGTGCCAGCAGCCAAGGCGGCTGGGCAGATACGCAGTATTTT. Translation gives CASSQGGWADTQYF.

Written as DNA, the CDR3 is TGTGCCAGCAGTGAACCGGGACTAGCCACCTCCTACGAGCAGTACTTC. It specifies CASSEPGLATSYEQYF. This chain uses TRBV2 with TRBJ2-7, with 9 nucleotides matching TRBD2. Germline V gives CDR1 SNHLY, CDR2 FYNNEI. The CDR3 sequence is 16 residues long. The V and J ends lost 2 bases and 0 bases, in that order; junction bases with no gene match: 5.